The clone carrying this TCR beta chain was seen at least ten times. The antigen is not known. This sample is drawn from a study of T cells in Graves' hyperthyroidism and ophthalmopathy. Study as a whole: Before any treatment, at initial diagnosis, peripheral blood was collected. Overall study findings and caveats: The majority of expanded thyroid clonotypes above 0.001 also appeared in blood. The model made its ophthalmopathy prediction, and onset followed a median about 5.9 months later.

The diagnoses drew upon clinical symptoms, serum thyroxine and TRAb, thyroid ultrasound and orbital computed tomography. Amplified regions were TCR beta CDR3 sequences from RNA transcripts. RT-PCR in the first round (using the HTBI primer set) targeted the TCR CDR3. In TCRdb, the multiplex PCR reads were re-called with MiXCR into one record per CDR3 protein. The sample has about 160,000 distinct CDR3 sequences, about 9.4% seen once; the top ten hold 22%. The CDR3 covers 13 residues. Trimming removed 6 bases from V and 0 bases from J, with 5 bases in between. Germline V gene lookup returns CDR1 ENHRY and CDR2 SYGVKD.

The chain recombines TRBV10-3 with TRBJ1-4; D is unresolved. Material for sequencing was blood. The sequence came from a woman younger than 30 with Graves' hyperthyroidism that later progressed to Graves' ophthalmopathy. The CDR3 protein is CAIRGATNEKLFF. The CDR3 DNA sequence: TGTGCCATCAGGGGTGCAACTAATGAAAAACTGTTTTTT.